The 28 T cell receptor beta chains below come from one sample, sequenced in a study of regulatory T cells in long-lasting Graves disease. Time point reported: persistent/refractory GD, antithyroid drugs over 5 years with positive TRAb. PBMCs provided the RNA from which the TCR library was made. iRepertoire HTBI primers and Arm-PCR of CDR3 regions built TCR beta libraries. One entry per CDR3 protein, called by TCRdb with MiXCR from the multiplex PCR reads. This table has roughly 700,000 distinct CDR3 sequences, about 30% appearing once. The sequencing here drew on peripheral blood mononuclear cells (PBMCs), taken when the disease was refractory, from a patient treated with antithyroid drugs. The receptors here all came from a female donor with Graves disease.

The CDR3 region has the DNA TGTGCCACTACACCCCGACGACAGGGAAGGGAAGCTTTCTTT. This sequence encodes CATTPRRQGREAFF. The V and J genes are TRBV14 and TRBJ1-1; 7 bases fit TRBD1. This CDR3 contains 14 residues. V trimming: 10 bases; J trimming: 8 bases; junction bases outside the gene matches: 16. Looked up from germline, CDR1 is SGHDN and CDR2 is FVKESK.

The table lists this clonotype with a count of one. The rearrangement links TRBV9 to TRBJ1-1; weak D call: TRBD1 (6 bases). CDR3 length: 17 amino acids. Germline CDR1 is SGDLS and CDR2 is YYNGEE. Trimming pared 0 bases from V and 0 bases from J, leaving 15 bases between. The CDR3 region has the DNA TGTGCCAGCAGCGTAGCTCCGCAGGGGACCCTGAACACTGAAGCTTTCTTT. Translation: CASSVAPQGTLNTEAFF.

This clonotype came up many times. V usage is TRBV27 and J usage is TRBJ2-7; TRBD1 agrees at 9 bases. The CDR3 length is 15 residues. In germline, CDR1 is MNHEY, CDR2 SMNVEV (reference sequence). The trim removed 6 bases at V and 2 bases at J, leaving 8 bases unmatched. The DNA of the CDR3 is TGTGCCAGCAGCCCCTCCGGGACAGGGACCTACGAGCAGTACTTC. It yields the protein CASSPSGTGTYEQYF.

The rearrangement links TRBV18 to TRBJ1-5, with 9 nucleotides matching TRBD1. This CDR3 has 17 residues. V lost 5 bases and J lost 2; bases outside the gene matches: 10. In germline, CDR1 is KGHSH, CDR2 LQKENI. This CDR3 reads CASSTGQGGGGNQPQHF. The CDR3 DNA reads TGTGCCAGCTCAACGGGACAGGGAGGAGGTGGCAATCAGCCCCAGCATTTT.

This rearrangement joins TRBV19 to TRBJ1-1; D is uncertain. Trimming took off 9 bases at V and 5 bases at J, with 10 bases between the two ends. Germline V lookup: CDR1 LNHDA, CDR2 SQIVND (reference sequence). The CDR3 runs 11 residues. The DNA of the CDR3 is TGTGCCAGCGACTTTGGGACTGAAGCTTTCTTT. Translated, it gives CASDFGTEAFF. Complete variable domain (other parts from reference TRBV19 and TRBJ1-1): DGGITQSPKYLFRKEGQNVTLSCEQNLNHDAMYWYRQDPGQGLRLIYYSQIVNDFQKGDIAEGYSVSREKKESFPLTVTSAQKNPTAFYLCASDFGTEAFFGQGTRLTVV.

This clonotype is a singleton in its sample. This CDR3 reads CASTFSLGEEAFF. The CDR3 DNA is TGTGCCAGCACGTTTTCCCTTGGAGAGGAAGCTTTCTTT. This chain connects TRBV12-3 or TRBV12-4 to TRBJ1-1; D remains ambiguous. V was pared by 7 bases and J by 8 bases, with 17 bases between. This CDR3 region has 13 residues.

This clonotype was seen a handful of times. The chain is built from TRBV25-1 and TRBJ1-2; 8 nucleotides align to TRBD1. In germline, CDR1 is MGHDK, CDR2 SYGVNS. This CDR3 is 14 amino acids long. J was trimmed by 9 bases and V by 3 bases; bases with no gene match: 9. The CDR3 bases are TGTGCCAGCAGTGACACGGGACAGGTTGGTCGCTACACCTTC. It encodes CASSDTGQVGRYTF.

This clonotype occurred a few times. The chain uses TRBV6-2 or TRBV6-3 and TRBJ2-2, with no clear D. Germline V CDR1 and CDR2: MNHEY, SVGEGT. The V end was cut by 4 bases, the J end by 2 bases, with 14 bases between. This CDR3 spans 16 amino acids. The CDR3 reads CASSSGPSLNTGELFF. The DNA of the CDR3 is TGTGCCAGCAGTTCCGGGCCCTCCCTAAACACCGGGGAGCTGTTTTTT.

This CDR3 reads CSVEVSRTDTQYF. CDR3 sequence (DNA): TGCAGCGTTGAAGTGTCGCGCACAGATACGCAGTATTTT. The genes are TRBV29-1 and TRBJ2-3; D is unresolved. Germline V gives CDR1 SQVTM, CDR2 ANQGSEA. The CDR3 runs 13 residues. The V end was cut by 1 base, the J end by 1 base, with 6 bases between.

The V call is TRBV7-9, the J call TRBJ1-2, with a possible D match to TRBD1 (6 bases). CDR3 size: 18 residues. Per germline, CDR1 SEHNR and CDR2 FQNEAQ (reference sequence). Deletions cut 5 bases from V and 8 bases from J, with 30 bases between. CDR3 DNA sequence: TGTGCCAGCAGCACCCAGACAGGAGTAGGCCTGATGGGGTACGGCTACACCTTC. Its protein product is CASSTQTGVGLMGYGYTF.

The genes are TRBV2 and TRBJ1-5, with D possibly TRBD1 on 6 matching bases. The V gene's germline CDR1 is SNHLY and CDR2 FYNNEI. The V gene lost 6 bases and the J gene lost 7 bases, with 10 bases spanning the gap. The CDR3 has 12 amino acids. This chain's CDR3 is CASRGADQPQHF. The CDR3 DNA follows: TGTGCCAGCAGGGGGGCGGACCAGCCCCAGCATTTT. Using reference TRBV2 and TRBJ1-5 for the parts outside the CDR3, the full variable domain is EPEVTQTPSHQVTQMGQEVILRCVPISNHLYFYWYRQILGQKVEFLVSFYNNEISEKSEIFDDQFSVERPDGSNFTLKIRSTKLEDSAMYFCASRGADQPQHFGDGTRLSIL.

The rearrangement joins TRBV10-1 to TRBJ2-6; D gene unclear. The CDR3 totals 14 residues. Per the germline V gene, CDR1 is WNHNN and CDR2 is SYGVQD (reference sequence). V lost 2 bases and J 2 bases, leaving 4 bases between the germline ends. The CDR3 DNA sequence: TGCGCCAGCAGTGAGGGGCCTGGGGCCAACGTCCTGACTTTC. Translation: CASSEGPGANVLTF.

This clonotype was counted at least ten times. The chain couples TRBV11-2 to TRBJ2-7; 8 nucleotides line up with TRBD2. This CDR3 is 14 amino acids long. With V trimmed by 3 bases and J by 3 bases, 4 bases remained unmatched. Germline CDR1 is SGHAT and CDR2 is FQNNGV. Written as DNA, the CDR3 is TGTGCCAGCAGCTTTAGCGGGATCGACTACGAGCAGTACTTC. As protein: CASSFSGIDYEQYF.

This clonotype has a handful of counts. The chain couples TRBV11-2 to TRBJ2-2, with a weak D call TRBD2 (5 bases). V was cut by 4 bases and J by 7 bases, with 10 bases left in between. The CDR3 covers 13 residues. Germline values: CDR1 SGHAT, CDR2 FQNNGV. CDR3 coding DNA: TGTGCCAGCAGCTATCCTCGGGGCGGGGAGCTGTTTTTT. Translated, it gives CASSYPRGGELFF.

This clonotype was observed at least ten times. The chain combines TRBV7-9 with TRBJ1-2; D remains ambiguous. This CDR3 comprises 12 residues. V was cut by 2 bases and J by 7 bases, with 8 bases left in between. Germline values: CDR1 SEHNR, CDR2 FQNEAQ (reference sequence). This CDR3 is CASSLIVSGYTF. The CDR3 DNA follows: TGTGCCAGCAGCTTAATCGTTAGTGGCTACACCTTC.

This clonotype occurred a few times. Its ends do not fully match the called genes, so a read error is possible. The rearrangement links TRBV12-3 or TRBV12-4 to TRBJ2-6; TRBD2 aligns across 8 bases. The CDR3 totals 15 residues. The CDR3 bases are TGTGCCAGCAGTTGGGGCGGAGCGGGGGCCAACGCCCTGACTTTC. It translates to CASSWGGAGANALTF.

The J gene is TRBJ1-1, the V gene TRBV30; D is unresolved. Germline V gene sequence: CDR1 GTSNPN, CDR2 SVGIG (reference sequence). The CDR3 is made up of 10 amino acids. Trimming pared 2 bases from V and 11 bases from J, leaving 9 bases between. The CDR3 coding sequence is TGTGCCTGGAGTTTGGACGAGGCTTTCTTT. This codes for CAWSLDEAFF.

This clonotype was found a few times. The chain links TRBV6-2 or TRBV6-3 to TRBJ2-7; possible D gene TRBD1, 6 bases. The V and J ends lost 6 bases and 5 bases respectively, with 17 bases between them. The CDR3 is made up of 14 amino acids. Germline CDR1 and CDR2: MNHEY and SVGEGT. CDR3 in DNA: TGTGCCAGCAGGATCCGGGACAACCGCAACGAGCAGTACTTC. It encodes CASRIRDNRNEQYF.

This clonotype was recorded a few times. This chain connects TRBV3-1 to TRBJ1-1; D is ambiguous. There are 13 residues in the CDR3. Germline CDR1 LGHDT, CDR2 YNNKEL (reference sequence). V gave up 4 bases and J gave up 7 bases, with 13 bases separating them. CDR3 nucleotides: TGTGCCAGCAGCCTAGTGACCGGGAGTGAAGCTTTCTTT. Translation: CASSLVTGSEAFF.

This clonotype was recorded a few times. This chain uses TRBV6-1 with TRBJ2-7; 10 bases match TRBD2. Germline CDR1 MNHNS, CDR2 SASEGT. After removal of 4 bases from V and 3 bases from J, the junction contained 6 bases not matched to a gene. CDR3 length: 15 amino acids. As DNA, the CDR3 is TGTGCCAGCAGTGGGACTAGCGGAAATTACTACGAGCAGTACTTC. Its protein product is CASSGTSGNYYEQYF.

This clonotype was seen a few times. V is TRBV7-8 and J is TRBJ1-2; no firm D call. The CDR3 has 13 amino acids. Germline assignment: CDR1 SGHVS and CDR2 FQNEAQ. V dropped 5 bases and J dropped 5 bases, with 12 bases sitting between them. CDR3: CASSLRPDYGYTF. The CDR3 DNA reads TGTGCCAGCAGCCTCCGACCTGATTATGGCTACACCTTC.

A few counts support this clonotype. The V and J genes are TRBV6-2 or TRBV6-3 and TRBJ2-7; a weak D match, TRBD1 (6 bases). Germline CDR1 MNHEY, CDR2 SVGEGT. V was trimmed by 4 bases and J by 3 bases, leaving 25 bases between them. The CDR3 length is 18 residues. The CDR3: CASSFRPTNREKGYEQYF. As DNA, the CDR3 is TGTGCCAGCAGTTTCCGCCCCACGAACAGGGAAAAGGGCTACGAGCAGTACTTC.

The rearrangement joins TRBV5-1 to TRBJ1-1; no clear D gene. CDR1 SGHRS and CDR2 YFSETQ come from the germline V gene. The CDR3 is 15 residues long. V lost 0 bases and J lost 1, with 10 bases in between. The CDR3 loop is CASSLESPRNTEAFF. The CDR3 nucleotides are TGCGCCAGCAGCTTGGAGTCGCCCAGGAACACTGAAGCTTTCTTT.

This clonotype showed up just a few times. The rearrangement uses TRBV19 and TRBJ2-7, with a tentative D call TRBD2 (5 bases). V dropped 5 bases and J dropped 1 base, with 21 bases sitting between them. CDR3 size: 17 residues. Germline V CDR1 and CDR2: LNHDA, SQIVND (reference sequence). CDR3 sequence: CASSPLWRQRASYEQYF. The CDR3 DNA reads TGTGCCAGTAGTCCCCTTTGGAGGCAGCGAGCTTCCTACGAGCAGTACTTC.

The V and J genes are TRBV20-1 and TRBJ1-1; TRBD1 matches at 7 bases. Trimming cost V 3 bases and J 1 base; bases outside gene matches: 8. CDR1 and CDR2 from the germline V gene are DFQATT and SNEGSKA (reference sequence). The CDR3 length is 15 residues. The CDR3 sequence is CSARGAPGGNTEAFF. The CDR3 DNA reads TGCAGTGCTAGGGGGGCCCCAGGGGGGAACACTGAAGCTTTCTTT.

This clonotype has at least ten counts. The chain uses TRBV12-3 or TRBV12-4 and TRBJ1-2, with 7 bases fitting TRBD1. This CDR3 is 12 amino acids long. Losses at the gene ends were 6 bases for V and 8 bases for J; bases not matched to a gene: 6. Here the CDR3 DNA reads TGTGCCAGCAGGCGGGACAGTGGCGGCTACACCTTC. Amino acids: CASRRDSGGYTF.

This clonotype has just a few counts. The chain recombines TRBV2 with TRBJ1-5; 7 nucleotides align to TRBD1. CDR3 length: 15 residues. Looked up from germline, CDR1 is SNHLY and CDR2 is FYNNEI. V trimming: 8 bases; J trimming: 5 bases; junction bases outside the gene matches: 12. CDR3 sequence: CASFTGRGYYQPQHF. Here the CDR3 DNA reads TGTGCCAGCTTTACGGGCAGGGGGTATTATCAGCCCCAGCATTTT.

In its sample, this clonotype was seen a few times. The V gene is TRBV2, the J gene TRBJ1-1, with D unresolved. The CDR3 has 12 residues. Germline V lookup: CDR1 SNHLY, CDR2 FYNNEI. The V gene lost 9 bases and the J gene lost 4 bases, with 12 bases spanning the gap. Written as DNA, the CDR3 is TGTGCCAGAAGCGGGATGAGCACTGAAGCTTTCTTT. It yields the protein CARSGMSTEAFF.